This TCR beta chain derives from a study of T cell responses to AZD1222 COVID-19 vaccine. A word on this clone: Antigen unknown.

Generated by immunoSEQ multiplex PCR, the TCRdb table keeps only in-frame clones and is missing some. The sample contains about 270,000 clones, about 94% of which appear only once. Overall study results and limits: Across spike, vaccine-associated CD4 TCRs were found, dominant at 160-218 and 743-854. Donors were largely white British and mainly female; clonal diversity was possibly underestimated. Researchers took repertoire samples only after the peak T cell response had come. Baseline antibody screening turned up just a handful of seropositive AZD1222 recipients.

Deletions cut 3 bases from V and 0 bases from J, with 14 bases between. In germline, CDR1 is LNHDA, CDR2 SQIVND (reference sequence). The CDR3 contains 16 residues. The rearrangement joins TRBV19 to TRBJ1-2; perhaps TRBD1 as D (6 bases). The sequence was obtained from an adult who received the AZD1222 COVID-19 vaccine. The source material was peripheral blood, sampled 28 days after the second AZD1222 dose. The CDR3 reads CASSILGRGPNYGYTF. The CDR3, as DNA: TGTGCCAGTAGTATTCTTGGTCGGGGGCCTAACTATGGCTACACCTTC.